These 23 T cell receptor beta chains were sequenced from one sample in a study of OX40 agonist ivuxolimab in advanced cancers. Sequencing was performed with immunoSEQ multiplex PCR; in TCRdb, only in-frame clones are kept and a portion is missing. The repertoire consists of about 50,000 clones, with about 85% occurring once and the leading ten covering approximately 2.5%. The specimen comprised CD4+ or CD8+ T cells sorted from blood, sampled in a trial of the OX40 agonist ivuxolimab. Receptor source: an adult with an advanced solid tumor such as melanoma, head and neck, liver or kidney cancer.

In its sample, this clone was seen once. The genes are TRBV5-1 and TRBJ1-5, with a possible D match to TRBD1 (5 bases). The CDR3 is 14 amino acids. Per germline, CDR1 SGHRS and CDR2 YFSETQ. The V end was cut by 0 bases, the J end by 5 bases, with 9 bases between. In nucleotides, the CDR3 is TGCGCCAGCAGCTTGGTACGGGGGGATCAGCCCCAGCATTTT. It specifies CASSLVRGDQPQHF.

The chain has TRBV29-1 and TRBJ1-1; D ambiguous. CDR3 length equals 11 residues. Germline CDR1 and CDR2: SQVTM and ANQGSEA. V was shortened by 7 bases and J by 1 base, with 7 bases between the two germline ends. The CDR3 bases are TGCAGCGGAGGTCAGAACACTGAAGCTTTCTTT. It specifies CSGGQNTEAFF.

The chain employs TRBV28 and TRBJ2-5, with 8 bases aligning to TRBD1. Germline V CDR1 and CDR2: MDHEN, SYDVKM. The CDR3 length is 16 residues. V shed 5 bases, J shed 1 base, and the junction held 9 bases outside the gene matches. For the CDR3, the DNA is TGTGCCAGCAGTGTGGGGACAGGAGGCTCCCAAGAGACCCAGTACTTC. Amino acid sequence: CASSVGTGGSQETQYF.

In its sample, this clone was seen a few times. The rearrangement uses TRBV7-5 and TRBJ1-4; the table's D call, TRBD1, has no DNA check behind it. TRBV7-5 is a recognized pseudogene. This CDR3 contains 18 residues. Here the CDR3 reads CVRSLEGAGGSTNEKLFF. CDR3 sequence (DNA): TGTGTCAGAAGCTTAGAGGGCGCAGGGGGATCAACTAATGAAAAACTGTTTTTT.

The rearrangement joins TRBV30 to TRBJ1-3; D is unclear. CDR1 GTSNPN and CDR2 SVGIG come from the germline V gene (reference sequence). CDR3 size: 13 residues. V gave up 5 bases and J gave up 3 bases, with 11 bases separating them. This CDR3 reads CAWARGDGNTIYF. The DNA of the CDR3 is TGTGCCTGGGCTCGCGGGGATGGAAACACCATATATTTT. The variable domain in full, completed from reference TRBV30 and TRBJ1-3, reads SQTIHQWPATLVQPVGSPLSLECTVEGTSNPNLYWYRQAAGRGLQLLFYSVGIGQISSEVPQNLSASRPQDRQFILSSKKLLLSDSGFYLCAWARGDGNTIYFGEGSWLTVV.

The V and J genes are TRBV10-2 and TRBJ2-7, with 12 nucleotides matching TRBD2. The ends lost 8 bases at V and 0 bases at J; junction bases unmatched: 11. CDR3 length: 17 amino acids. In germline, CDR1 is WSHSY, CDR2 SAAADI. CDR3 bases: TGCGCCAGCGGCTTAACTAGCGGGAGGTCCCGCTCCTACGAGCAGTACTTC. Protein: CASGLTSGRSRSYEQYF.

V and J are TRBV15 and TRBJ1-5; a weak D match, TRBD1 (5 bases). CDR3 length: 14 residues. The V end was cut by 0 bases, the J end by 12 bases, with 15 bases between. Germline CDR1 is LNHNV and CDR2 is YYDKDF (reference sequence). The CDR3 bases are TGTGCCACCAGCAGAGATCGAAGGGAGGGGCTCCAGCATTTT. It translates to CATSRDRREGLQHF.

The chain links TRBV10-2 to TRBJ1-1, with 7 nucleotides matching TRBD1. With V trimmed by 7 bases and J by 0 bases, 14 bases remained unmatched. Germline V gene data show CDR1 as WSHSY and CDR2 as SAAADI. The CDR3 length is 17 residues. The CDR3 here is CASTGLETGTVNTEAFF. As DNA, the CDR3 is TGCGCCAGCACGGGCTTGGAGACCGGGACAGTGAACACTGAAGCTTTCTTT.

This chain connects TRBV5-1 to TRBJ2-3, with 12 bases fitting TRBD2. The CDR3 has 16 amino acids. Germline V gene data show CDR1 as SGHRS and CDR2 as YFSETQ. The ends lost 3 bases at V and 4 bases at J; junction bases unmatched: 6. The CDR3 nucleotides read TGCGCCAGCAGCTCTCGACTAGCGGGGGCCCCAGATACGCAGTATTTT. This translates into CASSSRLAGAPDTQYF.

The rearrangement uses TRBV6-5 and TRBJ1-3; TRBD1 might be the D (6 bases). The CDR3 sequence is 15 residues long. Trimming shortened V by 2 bases and J by 2 bases, and 10 bases separated the two germline ends. Germline V gene data show CDR1 as MNHEY and CDR2 as SVGAGI. The CDR3 reads CASSYLGGPGNTIYF. The CDR3 coding sequence is TGTGCCAGCAGTTACCTAGGGGGTCCTGGAAACACCATATATTTT.

This clone was recorded once. The chain combines TRBV29-1 with TRBJ1-2, with D perhaps TRBD1 (5 bases). Deletions cut 4 bases from V and 3 bases from J, with 15 bases between. The length of the CDR3 is 14 residues. In germline, CDR1 is SQVTM, CDR2 ANQGSEA. The CDR3 loop is CSVGPKQAYYGYTF. The CDR3 nucleotides are TGCAGCGTTGGCCCCAAACAGGCCTACTATGGCTACACCTTC.

The count of this clone is one. V gene TRBV10-3 combines with J gene TRBJ1-1, with D tentatively TRBD1 (6 bases). The V and J ends lost 3 bases and 5 bases respectively, with 16 bases between them. The germline V gene has CDR1 ENHRY and CDR2 SYGVKD. The CDR3 is made up of 15 amino acids. The CDR3 DNA reads as TGTGCCATCAGTGACAAGGGGGTTGGGTGGACTGAAGCTTTCTTT. Its protein is CAISDKGVGWTEAFF.

This clone was detected only once. The chain combines TRBV10-3 with TRBJ2-7; weak D call: TRBD2 (6 bases). The CDR3 is made up of 14 amino acids. Trimming stripped 4 bases from V and 3 bases from J, with 13 bases between. Germline V gene lookup returns CDR1 ENHRY and CDR2 SYGVKD. DNA of the CDR3: TGTGCCATCAGTGGGGCGGGGAGCTACTACGAGCAGTACTTC. Translating gives CAISGAGSYYEQYF.

The gene calls are TRBV30 and TRBJ2-7; D is undetermined. This CDR3 is 11 amino acids long. CDR1 is GTSNPN and CDR2 is SVGIG in the germline V gene (reference sequence). Trimming cost V 2 bases and J 4 bases, with 6 bases left between them. CDR3 residues: CAWSLGYEQYF. The CDR3 coding sequence is TGTGCCTGGAGTTTGGGTTACGAGCAGTACTTC.

V is TRBV7-2 and J is TRBJ1-1; D uncertain. V gave up 5 bases and J gave up 6 bases, with 10 bases separating them. The CDR3 extends over 12 amino acids. Germline V gene data show CDR1 as SGHTA and CDR2 as FQGNSA. The CDR3 loop is CASSELVPEAFF. CDR3 coding DNA: TGTGCCAGCAGCGAACTTGTCCCTGAAGCTTTCTTT.

The chain employs TRBV9 and TRBJ2-1; 8 bases fit TRBD1. After removal of 0 bases from V and 10 bases from J, the junction contained 9 bases not matched to a gene. CDR1 SGDLS and CDR2 YYNGEE come from the germline V gene. This CDR3 is 15 amino acids long. The DNA of the CDR3 is TGTGCCAGCAGCGTAGCAACAGGGGGTCAGGTGGAGCAGTTCTTC. It translates to CASSVATGGQVEQFF.

CDR3 protein: CASSDRTGAEKLFF. In nucleotides, the CDR3 is TGTGCCAGCAGTGACAGGACAGGGGCTGAAAAACTGTTTTTT. The rearrangement uses TRBV2 and TRBJ1-4; 9 positions match TRBD1. Trimming cost V 3 bases and J 7 bases; bases outside gene matches: 3. The germline V gene encodes CDR1 SNHLY and CDR2 FYNNEI. The CDR3 consists of 14 residues.

This clone was observed a single time. J is TRBJ2-7 and V is TRBV9, with 12 bases fitting TRBD1. Trimming cost V 0 bases and J 5 bases; bases outside gene matches: 3. This CDR3 is 15 amino acids long. Per the germline V gene, CDR1 is SGDLS and CDR2 is YYNGEE. The CDR3 sequence is CASSVGGTGGNEQYF. The CDR3 nucleotides read TGTGCCAGCAGCGTAGGAGGGACAGGGGGCAACGAGCAGTACTTC. Using reference TRBV9 and TRBJ2-7 for the parts outside the CDR3, the full variable domain is DSGVTQTPKHLITATGQRVTLRCSPRSGDLSVYWYQQSLDQGLQFLIQYYNGEERAKGNILERFSAQQFPDLHSELNLSSLELGDSALYFCASSVGGTGGNEQYFGPGTRLTVT.

The chain carries TRBV9 and TRBJ2-3, with TRBD2 identical over 7 bases. The CDR3 sequence is 16 residues long. Germline V lookup: CDR1 SGDLS, CDR2 YYNGEE. The V segment lost 4 bases and the J segment 1 base; nucleotides outside the gene matches: 9. CDR3 bases: TGTGCCAGCAGCCCGCGACTAGCTCCAGGCACAGATACGCAGTATTTT. Translated: CASSPRLAPGTDTQYF. The entire variable domain, with the rest obtained from reference TRBV9 and TRBJ2-3, is as follows: DSGVTQTPKHLITATGQRVTLRCSPRSGDLSVYWYQQSLDQGLQFLIQYYNGEERAKGNILERFSAQQFPDLHSELNLSSLELGDSALYFCASSPRLAPGTDTQYFGPGTRLTVL.

This clone turned up a few times. CDR3 in amino acids: CASSYQGSGNTIYF. CDR3 nucleotide sequence: TGTGCCAGCAGTTATCAGGGGTCCGGAAACACCATATATTTT. This chain connects TRBV6-6 to TRBJ1-3, with D maybe TRBD1 (6 bases). The CDR3 contains 14 residues. CDR1 and CDR2 from the germline V gene are MNHNY and SVGAGI (reference sequence). V gave up 3 bases and J gave up 4 bases, with 10 bases separating them.

The chain uses TRBV5-1 and TRBJ2-7; possible D gene TRBD1, 5 bases. Trimming took 5 bases from V and 9 from J, leaving 12 bases between them. Germline lookup yields CDR1 SGHRS and CDR2 YFSETQ. This CDR3 contains 11 residues. The CDR3 sequence: CASRSDRLQYF. The CDR3 nucleotides are TGCGCCAGCAGGTCCGACAGATTGCAGTACTTC.

This chain connects TRBV5-1 to TRBJ2-1; TRBD2 matches at 9 bases. V lost 2 bases and J lost 3; bases outside the gene matches: 6. The CDR3 sequence is 16 residues long. Germline V gene sequence: CDR1 SGHRS, CDR2 YFSETQ. The CDR3: CASSFNSGRDYNEQFF. CDR3 nucleotide sequence: TGCGCCAGCAGCTTCAATAGCGGGAGAGACTACAATGAGCAGTTCTTC. Looking up the rest from reference TRBV5-1 and TRBJ2-1 gives the full variable domain: KAGVTQTPRYLIKTRGQQVTLSCSPISGHRSVSWYQQTPGQGLQFLFEYFSETQRNKGNFPGRFSGRQFSNSRSEMNVSTLELGDSALYLCASSFNSGRDYNEQFFGPGTRLTVL.

The chain couples TRBV28 to TRBJ1-3; D call uncertain. There are 18 residues in the CDR3. Germline assignment: CDR1 MDHEN and CDR2 SYDVKM. With 2 bases removed from V and 0 bases from J, the gap between germline ends came to 17 bases. The CDR3 nucleotides read TGTGCCAGCAGTTTACGGTATCTAGGTCCTAGCTCTGGAAACACCATATATTTT. Translation: CASSLRYLGPSSGNTIYF.